This T cell receptor (beta chain) is from a study of blood T cell repertoires in COVID-19. About the study: PBMCs, B-cell-depleted T cells, or T cells were the source of the cDNA or gDNA that made up the material.

CDR1 is GTSNPN and CDR2 is SVGIG in the germline V gene (reference sequence). CDR3 length: 14 residues. V was cut by 0 bases and J by 4 bases, with 13 bases left in between. As handled by the study authors: For nucleated cells, counts were estimated from reference gene primer amplification. The repertoire was sequenced with immunoSEQ multiplex PCR; TCRdb's copy has only in-frame clones and lacks some. The V and J calls and clone size were taken over from that table, and D and trimming were inferred from the DNA. The table records about 380,000 clones, 88% of them present only once. Clinical history as reported by participants underpinned cohort assignment.

Sequenced: PBMCs or T cells enriched from blood (not recorded which). The chain combines TRBV30 with TRBJ2-7; maybe TRBD2 (5 bases). This sequence was found in a woman between 18 and 29 years old who had recovered from COVID-19. This CDR3 reads CAWSVSLTGYEQYF. The CDR3, as DNA: TGTGCCTGGAGTGTGTCCCTAACGGGATACGAGCAGTACTTC.